This TCR beta chain was retrieved from a study of control samples from healthy donors and cancer patients. TCRdb's table, derived via immunoSEQ multiplex PCR, lists solely in-frame clones and lacks some. The sample includes some 130,000 clones, about 95% of them seen just once. The material sequenced was blood. This receptor was obtained from a man younger than 45 in good health.

The CDR3 DNA sequence: TGTGCCAGCAGCGTAGAGGAGGGTGGGGATGAAAAACTGTTTTTT. This encodes CASSVEEGGDEKLFF. The genes are TRBV9 and TRBJ1-4, with D unresolved. The V end was cut by 0 bases, the J end by 6 bases, with 12 bases between. The CDR3 covers 15 residues. The germline gives CDR1 SGDLS, CDR2 YYNGEE.